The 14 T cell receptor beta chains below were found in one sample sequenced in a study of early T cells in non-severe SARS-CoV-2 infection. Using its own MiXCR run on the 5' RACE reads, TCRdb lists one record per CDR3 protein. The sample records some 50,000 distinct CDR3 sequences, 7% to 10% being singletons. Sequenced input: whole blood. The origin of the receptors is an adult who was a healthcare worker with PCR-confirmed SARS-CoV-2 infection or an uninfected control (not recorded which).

The CDR3 bases are TGCGCCAGCAGCTTGGTTTCCAACACTGGTACCGAGCAGTACTTC. This translates into CASSLVSNTGTEQYF. This chain links TRBV5-1 with TRBJ2-7; D is uncertain. Trimming took 0 bases from V and 6 from J, leaving 16 bases between them. Germline V lookup: CDR1 SGHRS, CDR2 YFSETQ. This CDR3 is 15 amino acids long.

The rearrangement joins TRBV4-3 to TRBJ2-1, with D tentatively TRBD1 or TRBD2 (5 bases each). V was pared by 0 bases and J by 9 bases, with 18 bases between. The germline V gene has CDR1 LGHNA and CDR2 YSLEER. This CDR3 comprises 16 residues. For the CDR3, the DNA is TGCGCCAGCAGCCAAGATTCCGGGACCTTTAGGGGTGAGCAGTTCTTC. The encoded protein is CASSQDSGTFRGEQFF.

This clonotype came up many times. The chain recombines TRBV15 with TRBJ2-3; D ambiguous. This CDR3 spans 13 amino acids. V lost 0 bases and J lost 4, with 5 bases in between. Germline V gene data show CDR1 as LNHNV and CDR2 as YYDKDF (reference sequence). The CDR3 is CATSRDIPDTQYF. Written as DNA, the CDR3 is TGTGCCACCAGCAGAGATATACCAGATACGCAGTATTTT.

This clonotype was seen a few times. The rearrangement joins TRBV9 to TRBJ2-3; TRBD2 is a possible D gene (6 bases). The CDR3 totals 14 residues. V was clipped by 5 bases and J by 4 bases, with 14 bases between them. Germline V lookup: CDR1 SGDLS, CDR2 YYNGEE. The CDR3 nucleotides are TGTGCCAGCAGAGAAAATTGGGGGGCAGATACGCAGTATTTT. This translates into CASRENWGADTQYF.

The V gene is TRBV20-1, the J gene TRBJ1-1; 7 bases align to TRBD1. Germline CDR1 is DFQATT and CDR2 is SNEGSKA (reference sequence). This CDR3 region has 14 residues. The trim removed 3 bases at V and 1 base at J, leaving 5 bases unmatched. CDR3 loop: CSASIGTENTEAFF. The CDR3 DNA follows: TGCAGTGCTAGCATAGGGACAGAGAACACTGAAGCTTTCTTT.

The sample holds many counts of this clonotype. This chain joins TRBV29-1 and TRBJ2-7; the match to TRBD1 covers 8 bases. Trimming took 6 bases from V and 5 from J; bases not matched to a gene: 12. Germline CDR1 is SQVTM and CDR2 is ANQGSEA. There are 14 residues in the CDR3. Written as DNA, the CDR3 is TGCAGCGTGAGGCTTCAGGCAGGGGGCGACGAGCAGTACTTC. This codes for CSVRLQAGGDEQYF.

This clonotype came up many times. CDR3 sequence (DNA): TGTGCCTGGAGTAAGCAGAGAAATCAGCCCCAGCATTTT. Amino acids: CAWSKQRNQPQHF. The chain combines TRBV30 with TRBJ1-5; no reliable D call. The CDR3 totals 13 residues. Deletions cut 2 bases from V and 4 bases from J, with 9 bases between. Germline CDR1 reads GTSNPN; CDR2 reads SVGIG (reference sequence).

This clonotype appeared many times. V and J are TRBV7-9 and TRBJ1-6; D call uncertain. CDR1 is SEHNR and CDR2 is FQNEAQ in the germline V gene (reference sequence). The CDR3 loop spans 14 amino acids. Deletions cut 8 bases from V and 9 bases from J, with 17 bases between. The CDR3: CASSLLGLGSPLHF. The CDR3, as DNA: TGTGCCAGCTCCCTGCTAGGTCTCGGTTCACCCCTCCACTTT.

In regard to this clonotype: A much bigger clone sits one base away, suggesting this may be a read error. The CDR3, as DNA: TGCCGTGCTAGAGACCCCTCATGGGACAGTGTAATACCCCTCCACTTT. Amino acid sequence: CRARDPSWDSVIPLHF. The chain has TRBV20-1 and TRBJ1-6; 7 nucleotides match TRBD1. Germline V gene lookup returns CDR1 DFQATT and CDR2 SNEGSKA (reference sequence). This CDR3 is built from 16 residues.

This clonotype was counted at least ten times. CDR3: CSASPSGNFYEQYF. The CDR3 DNA follows: TGCAGTGCTTCCCCCAGCGGGAATTTCTACGAGCAGTACTTC. The rearrangement links TRBV20-1 to TRBJ2-7, with 7 bases identical to TRBD2. This CDR3 spans 14 amino acids. Per germline, CDR1 DFQATT and CDR2 SNEGSKA (reference sequence). The junction had 10 bases not matched to a gene; V was cut back by 5 bases and J by 3 bases.

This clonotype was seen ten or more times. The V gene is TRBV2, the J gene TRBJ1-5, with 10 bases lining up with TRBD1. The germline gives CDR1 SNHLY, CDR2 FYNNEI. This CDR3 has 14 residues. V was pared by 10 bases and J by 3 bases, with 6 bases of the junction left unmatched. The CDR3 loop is CATRQGAYNQPQHF. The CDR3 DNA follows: TGTGCCACACGACAGGGGGCCTACAATCAGCCCCAGCATTTT.

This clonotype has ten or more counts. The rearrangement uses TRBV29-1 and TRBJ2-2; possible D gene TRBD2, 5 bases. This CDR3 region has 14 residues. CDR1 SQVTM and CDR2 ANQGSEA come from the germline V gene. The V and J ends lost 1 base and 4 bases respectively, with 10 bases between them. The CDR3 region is CSVEVGKGTGELFF. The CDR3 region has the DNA TGCAGCGTTGAAGTCGGGAAGGGCACCGGGGAGCTGTTTTTT.

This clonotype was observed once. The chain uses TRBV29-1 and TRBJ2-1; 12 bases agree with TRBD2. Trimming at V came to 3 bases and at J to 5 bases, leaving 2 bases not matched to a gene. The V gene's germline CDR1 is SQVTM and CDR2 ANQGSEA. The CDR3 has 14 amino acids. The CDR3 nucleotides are TGCAGCGTTGACCGACTAGCGGGAGACAATGAGCAGTTCTTC. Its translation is CSVDRLAGDNEQFF.

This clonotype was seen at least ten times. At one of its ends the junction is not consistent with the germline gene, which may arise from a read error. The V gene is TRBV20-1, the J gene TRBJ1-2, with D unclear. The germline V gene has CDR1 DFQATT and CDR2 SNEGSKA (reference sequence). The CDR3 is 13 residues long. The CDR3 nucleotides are TGCAGTGCTAACCCTCCGGGAAACTCTGGCTACACCTTC. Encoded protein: CSANPPGNSGYTF.